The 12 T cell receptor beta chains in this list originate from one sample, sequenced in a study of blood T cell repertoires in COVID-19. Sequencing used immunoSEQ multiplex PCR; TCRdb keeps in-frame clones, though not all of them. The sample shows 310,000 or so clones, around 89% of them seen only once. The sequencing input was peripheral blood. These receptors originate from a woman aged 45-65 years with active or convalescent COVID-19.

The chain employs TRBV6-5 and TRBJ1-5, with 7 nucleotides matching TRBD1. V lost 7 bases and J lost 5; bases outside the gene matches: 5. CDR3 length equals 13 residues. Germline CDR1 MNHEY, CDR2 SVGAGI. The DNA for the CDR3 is TGTGCCAGCAATGGACAGGAAGATCAGCCCCAGCATTTT. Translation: CASNGQEDQPQHF.

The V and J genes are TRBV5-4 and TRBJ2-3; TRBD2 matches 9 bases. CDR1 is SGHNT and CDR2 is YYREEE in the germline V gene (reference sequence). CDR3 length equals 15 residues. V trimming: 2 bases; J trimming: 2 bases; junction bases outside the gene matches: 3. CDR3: CASSFPSGATDTQYF. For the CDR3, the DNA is TGTGCCAGCAGCTTTCCTAGCGGGGCCACAGATACGCAGTATTTT. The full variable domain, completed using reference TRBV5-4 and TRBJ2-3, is ETGVTQSPTHLIKTRGQQVTLRCSSQSGHNTVSWYQQALGQGPQFIFQYYREEENGRGNFPPRFSGLQFPNYSSELNVNALELDDSALYLCASSFPSGATDTQYFGPGTRLTVL.

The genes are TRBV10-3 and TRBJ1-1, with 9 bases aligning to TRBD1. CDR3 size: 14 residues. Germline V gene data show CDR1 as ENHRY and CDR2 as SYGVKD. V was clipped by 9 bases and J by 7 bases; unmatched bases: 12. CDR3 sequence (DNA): TGTGCCATAGCGACCGGGACAGGGACGAGTGAAGCTTTCTTT. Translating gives CAIATGTGTSEAFF.

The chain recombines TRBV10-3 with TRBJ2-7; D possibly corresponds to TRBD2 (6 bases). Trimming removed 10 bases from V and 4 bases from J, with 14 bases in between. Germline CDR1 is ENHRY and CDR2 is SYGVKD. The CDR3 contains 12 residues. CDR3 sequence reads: CASGGTEYEQYF. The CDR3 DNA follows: TGTGCCAGTGGGGGGACGGAGTACGAGCAGTACTTC.

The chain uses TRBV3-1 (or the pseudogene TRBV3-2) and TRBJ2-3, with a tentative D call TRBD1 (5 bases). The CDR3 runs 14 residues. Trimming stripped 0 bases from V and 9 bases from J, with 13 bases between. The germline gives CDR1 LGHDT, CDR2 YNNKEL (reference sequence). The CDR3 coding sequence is TGTGCCAGCAGCCAAGATCGGCTCAAGGGGACGCAGTATTTT. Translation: CASSQDRLKGTQYF.

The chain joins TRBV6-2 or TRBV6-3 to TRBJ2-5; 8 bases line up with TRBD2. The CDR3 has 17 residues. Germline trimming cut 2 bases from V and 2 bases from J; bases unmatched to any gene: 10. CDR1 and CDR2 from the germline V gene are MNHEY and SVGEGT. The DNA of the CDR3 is TGTGCCAGCAGTTACGGCCTAGCGGGCGGTAGTCAAGAGACCCAGTACTTC. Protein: CASSYGLAGGSQETQYF.

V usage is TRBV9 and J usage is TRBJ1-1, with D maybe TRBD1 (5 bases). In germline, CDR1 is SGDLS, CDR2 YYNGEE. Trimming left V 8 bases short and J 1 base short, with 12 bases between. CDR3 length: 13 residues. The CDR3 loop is CASKGQSNTEAFF. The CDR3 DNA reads TGTGCCAGTAAGGGGCAGTCGAACACTGAAGCTTTCTTT.

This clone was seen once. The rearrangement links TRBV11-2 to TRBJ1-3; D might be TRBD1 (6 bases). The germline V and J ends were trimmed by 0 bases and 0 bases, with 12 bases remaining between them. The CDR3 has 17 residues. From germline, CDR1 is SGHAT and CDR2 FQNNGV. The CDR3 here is CASSLDLQGSSGNTIYF. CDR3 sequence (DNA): TGTGCCAGCAGCTTAGACCTACAGGGCAGCTCTGGAAACACCATATATTTT.

CDR3 region: CAILTATGDYGYTF. CDR3 DNA: TGTGCCATCTTGACAGCTACTGGGGACTATGGCTACACCTTC. This chain uses TRBV10-3 with TRBJ1-2, with a tentative D call TRBD1 (5 bases). With 8 bases removed from V and 3 bases from J, the gap between germline ends came to 16 bases. Germline loops: CDR1 ENHRY, CDR2 SYGVKD. The CDR3 sequence is 14 residues long.

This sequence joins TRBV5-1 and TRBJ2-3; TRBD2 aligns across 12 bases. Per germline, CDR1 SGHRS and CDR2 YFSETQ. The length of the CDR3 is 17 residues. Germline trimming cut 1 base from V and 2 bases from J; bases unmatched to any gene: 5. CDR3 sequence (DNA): TGCGCCAGCAGCTTGCTAGCGGGGGGGGAAACCACAGATACGCAGTATTTT. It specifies CASSLLAGGETTDTQYF.

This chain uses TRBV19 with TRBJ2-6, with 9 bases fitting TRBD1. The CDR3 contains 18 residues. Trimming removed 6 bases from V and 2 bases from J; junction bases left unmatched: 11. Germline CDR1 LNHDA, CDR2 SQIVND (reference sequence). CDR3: CASSLQGAVVAGANVLTF. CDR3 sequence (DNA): TGTGCCAGTAGCTTACAGGGGGCGGTAGTAGCTGGGGCCAACGTCCTGACTTTC.

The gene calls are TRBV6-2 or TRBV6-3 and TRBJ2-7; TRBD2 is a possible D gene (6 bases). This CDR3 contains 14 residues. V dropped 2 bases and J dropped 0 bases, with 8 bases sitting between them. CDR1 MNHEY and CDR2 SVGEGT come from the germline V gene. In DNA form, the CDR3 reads TGTGCCAGCAGTTACGGGGGGACCTCCTACGAGCAGTACTTC. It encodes CASSYGGTSYEQYF.